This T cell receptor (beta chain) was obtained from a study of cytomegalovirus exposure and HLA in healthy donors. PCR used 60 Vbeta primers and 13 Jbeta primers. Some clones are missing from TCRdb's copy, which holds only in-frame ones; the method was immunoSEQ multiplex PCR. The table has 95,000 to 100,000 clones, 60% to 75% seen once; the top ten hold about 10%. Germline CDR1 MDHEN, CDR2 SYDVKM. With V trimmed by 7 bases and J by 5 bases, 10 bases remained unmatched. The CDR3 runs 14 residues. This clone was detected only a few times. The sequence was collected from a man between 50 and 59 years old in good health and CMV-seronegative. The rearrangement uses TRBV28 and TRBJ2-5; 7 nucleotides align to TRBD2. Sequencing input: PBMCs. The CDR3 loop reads CASTSGDYRETQYF. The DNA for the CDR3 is TGTGCCAGCACTAGCGGTGATTACCGGGAGACCCAGTACTTC.